These 13 T cell receptor beta chains originate from one sample sequenced in a study of read filtering for tumor transcriptome and immune sequencing. From roughly 400 ng of RNA, a library with molecular barcoded alpha/delta and beta/gamma adaptors was made. Using its own MiXCR run on the reads, TCRdb lists one record per CDR3 protein. The sample lists more than 45,000 distinct CDR3 sequences; approximately 13% were seen once. What was sequenced was a population of CD138-negative cells sorted from bone marrow. These receptors all come from a donor at least 40 years old with multiple myeloma.

This clonotype was detected many times. V usage is TRBV28 and J usage is TRBJ2-7, with TRBD1 matching over 10 bases. The V gene end was trimmed by 6 bases and the J gene end by 6 bases; junction bases not matched to a gene: 11. Germline V lookup: CDR1 MDHEN, CDR2 SYDVKM. CDR3 size: 15 residues. CDR3 sequence reads: CASRPLRDRGFEQYF. DNA for the CDR3: TGTGCCAGCAGGCCCCTCCGGGACAGGGGTTTCGAGCAGTACTTC.

This clonotype was seen many times. V gene TRBV6-1 combines with J gene TRBJ2-2; a weak D match, TRBD1 (6 bases). There are 15 residues in the CDR3. Germline CDR1 MNHNS, CDR2 SASEGT. V was cut by 3 bases and J by 6 bases, with 14 bases left in between. This CDR3 reads CASSEFTGSPGELFF. The CDR3 DNA follows: TGTGCCAGCAGTGAGTTCACAGGGAGCCCCGGGGAGCTGTTTTTT.

This clonotype has ten or more counts. The chain employs TRBV18 and TRBJ1-5; D is unresolved. The CDR3 loop spans 15 amino acids. CDR1 is KGHSH and CDR2 is LQKENI in the germline V gene. V was shortened by 2 bases and J by 7 bases, with 15 bases between the two germline ends. The CDR3 sequence: CASSPAVEAGQPQHF. In nucleotides, the CDR3 is TGTGCCAGCTCACCAGCCGTCGAAGCGGGACAGCCCCAGCATTTT. Drawing the rest from reference TRBV18 and TRBJ1-5, the complete variable domain is NAGVMQNPRHLVRRRGQEARLRCSPMKGHSHVYWYRQLPEEGLKFMVYLQKENIIDESGMPKERFSAEFPKEGPSILRIQQVVRGDSAAYFCASSPAVEAGQPQHFGDGTRLSIL.

This clonotype was counted at least ten times. The J gene is TRBJ2-1, the V gene TRBV24-1; D is perhaps TRBD1 or TRBD2 (5 bases each). V shed 10 bases and J shed 4 bases, with 16 bases lying between them. This CDR3 has 14 residues. Germline V gene data show CDR1 as KGHDR and CDR2 as SFDVKD. CDR3 coding DNA: TGTGCCACAACCCAGGGAGAGGGTTACAATGAGCAGTTCTTC. Protein product: CATTQGEGYNEQFF.

This clonotype was seen at least ten times. This chain joins TRBV2 and TRBJ1-4; TRBD1 aligns across 8 bases. The germline V gene has CDR1 SNHLY and CDR2 FYNNEI. With V trimmed by 6 bases and J by 4 bases, 7 bases remained unmatched. CDR3 length: 15 amino acids. The CDR3 DNA reads as TGTGCCAGCAGGGCCCAGGGGGCAATTAATGAAAAACTGTTTTTT. It translates to CASRAQGAINEKLFF. Full variable domain (rest looked up from reference TRBV2 and TRBJ1-4): EPEVTQTPSHQVTQMGQEVILRCVPISNHLYFYWYRQILGQKVEFLVSFYNNEISEKSEIFDDQFSVERPDGSNFTLKIRSTKLEDSAMYFCASRAQGAINEKLFFGSGTQLSVL.

There are a few counts of this clonotype. The V and J genes are TRBV27 and TRBJ2-4; 7 nucleotides line up with TRBD1. Germline trimming cut 2 bases from V and 0 bases from J; bases unmatched to any gene: 4. The germline gives CDR1 MNHEY, CDR2 SMNVEV (reference sequence). The CDR3 is 16 amino acids. The CDR3 sequence is CASSLRTGRAKNIQYF. CDR3 coding DNA: TGTGCCAGCAGTTTAAGGACAGGCAGAGCCAAAAACATTCAGTACTTC.

This clonotype was seen a single time. The rearrangement links TRBV19 to TRBJ2-5; no definite D call. The CDR3 is 11 residues long. V lost 4 bases and J 7 bases, leaving 7 bases between the germline ends. Germline values: CDR1 LNHDA, CDR2 SQIVND (reference sequence). The chain's CDR3 is CASSTRGTQYF. The CDR3 DNA sequence: TGTGCCAGTAGTACGAGAGGGACCCAGTACTTC. The full variable domain, with the rest looked up from reference TRBV19 and TRBJ2-5, is DGGITQSPKYLFRKEGQNVTLSCEQNLNHDAMYWYRQDPGQGLRLIYYSQIVNDFQKGDIAEGYSVSREKKESFPLTVTSAQKNPTAFYLCASSTRGTQYFGPGTRLLVL.

This clonotype has at least ten counts. The rearrangement uses TRBV3-1 and TRBJ2-7, with D hard to call. The CDR3 length is 14 residues. The germline V gene has CDR1 LGHDT and CDR2 YNNKEL (reference sequence). Trimming removed 1 base at V and 0 bases at J, with 7 bases between. The CDR3 protein is CASSQVGSSYEQYF. Written as DNA, the CDR3 is TGTGCCAGCAGCCAAGTGGGAAGCTCCTACGAGCAGTACTTC.

This clonotype was detected many times. V and J are TRBV14 and TRBJ2-3, with 9 nucleotides matching TRBD2. Germline V gene sequence: CDR1 SGHDN, CDR2 FVKESK. V was clipped by 2 bases and J by 0 bases; unmatched bases: 6. This CDR3 comprises 17 residues. The DNA for the CDR3 is TGTGCCAGCAGCCAAAGACTAGCGGCGCTTAGCACAGATACGCAGTATTTT. Translation: CASSQRLAALSTDTQYF.

This clonotype was seen repeatedly, ten times or more. The rearrangement uses TRBV12-3 or TRBV12-4 and TRBJ2-3; 10 bases are shared with TRBD2. Germline trimming cut 3 bases from V and 10 bases from J; bases unmatched to any gene: 7. The CDR3 sequence is 14 residues long. The CDR3: CASSFGLAGVAQYF. In nucleotides, the CDR3 is TGTGCCAGCAGTTTTGGGCTAGCGGGGGTTGCGCAGTATTTT.

This clonotype was seen ten or more times. The chain links TRBV5-1 to TRBJ2-5; 9 bases agree with TRBD1. V lost 7 bases and J lost 4; bases outside the gene matches: 8. The CDR3 covers 14 residues. Per the germline V gene, CDR1 is SGHRS and CDR2 is YFSETQ. The CDR3 DNA sequence: TGCGCCAGCCAAATGACAGGGGGAGGAGAGACCCAGTACTTC. As protein: CASQMTGGGETQYF.

This clonotype has at least ten counts. V and J are TRBV18 and TRBJ2-2, with 9 bases matching TRBD1. The CDR3 loop spans 15 amino acids. Per germline, CDR1 KGHSH and CDR2 LQKENI. V lost 6 bases and J lost 1; bases outside the gene matches: 3. This CDR3 is CASSDRGRNTGELFF. CDR3 bases: TGTGCCAGCTCCGACAGGGGGAGGAACACCGGGGAGCTGTTTTTT.

In its sample, this clonotype was seen many times. The gene calls are TRBV2 and TRBJ1-5; D may be TRBD1 (5 bases). Trimming left V 4 bases short and J 5 bases short, with 12 bases between. CDR1 is SNHLY and CDR2 is FYNNEI in the germline V gene. This CDR3 region has 14 residues. The CDR3 sequence is CASSVGGEDQPQHF. The CDR3 bases are TGTGCCAGCAGTGTGGGGGGAGAGGATCAGCCCCAGCATTTT. The variable domain in full, with the rest retrieved from reference TRBV2 and TRBJ1-5, is EPEVTQTPSHQVTQMGQEVILRCVPISNHLYFYWYRQILGQKVEFLVSFYNNEISEKSEIFDDQFSVERPDGSNFTLKIRSTKLEDSAMYFCASSVGGEDQPQHFGDGTRLSIL.